This TCR beta chain was captured by sequencing in a study of T cell responses to AZD1222 COVID-19 vaccine. General observations from the study: A reported finding is that nearly half of spike-specific TCRs target unmutated variant regions. After the peak T cell response, and only then, were repertoires sampled.

Germline V gene data show CDR1 as SQVTM and CDR2 as ANQGSEA. CDR3 length equals 13 residues. V dropped 7 bases and J dropped 5 bases, with 18 bases sitting between them. As for this clone: The antigen is unknown.

Sequenced by immunoSEQ multiplex PCR; TCRdb stores in-frame clones only, minus some. The table includes approximately 210,000 clones, approximately 94% detected once. The chain uses TRBV29-1 and TRBJ2-7; possible D gene TRBD2, 6 bases. The material was peripheral blood, obtained 28 days after the second dose of the MenACWY control vaccine. This sequence originates from an adult who received the MenACWY meningococcal vaccine as a control. The CDR3 DNA sequence: TGCAGCGGGCGGACGGGGGTGGGGGACGAGCAGTACTTC. This translates into CSGRTGVGDEQYF.